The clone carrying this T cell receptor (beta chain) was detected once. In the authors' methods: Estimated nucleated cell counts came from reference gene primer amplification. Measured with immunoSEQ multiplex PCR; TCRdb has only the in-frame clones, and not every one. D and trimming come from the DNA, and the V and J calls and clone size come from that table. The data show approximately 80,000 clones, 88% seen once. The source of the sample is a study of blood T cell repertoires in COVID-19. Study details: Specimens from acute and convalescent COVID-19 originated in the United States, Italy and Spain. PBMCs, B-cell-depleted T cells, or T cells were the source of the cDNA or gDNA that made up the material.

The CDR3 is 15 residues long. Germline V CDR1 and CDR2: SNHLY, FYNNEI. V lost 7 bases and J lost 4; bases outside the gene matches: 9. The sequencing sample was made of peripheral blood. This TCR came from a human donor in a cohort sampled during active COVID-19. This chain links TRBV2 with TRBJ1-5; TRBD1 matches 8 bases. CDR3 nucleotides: TGTGCCAGCAATCAAGACAGGGGTCGAAATCAGCCCCAGCATTTT. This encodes CASNQDRGRNQPQHF. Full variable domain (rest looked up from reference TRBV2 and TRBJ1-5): EPEVTQTPSHQVTQMGQEVILRCVPISNHLYFYWYRQILGQKVEFLVSFYNNEISEKSEIFDDQFSVERPDGSNFTLKIRSTKLEDSAMYFCASNQDRGRNQPQHFGDGTRLSIL.